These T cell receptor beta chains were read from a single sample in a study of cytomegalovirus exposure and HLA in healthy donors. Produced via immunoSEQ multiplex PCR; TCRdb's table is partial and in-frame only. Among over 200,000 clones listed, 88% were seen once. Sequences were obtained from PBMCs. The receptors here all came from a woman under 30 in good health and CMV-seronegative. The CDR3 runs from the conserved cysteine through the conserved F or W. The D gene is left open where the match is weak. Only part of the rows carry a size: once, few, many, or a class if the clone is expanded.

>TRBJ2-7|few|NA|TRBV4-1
CASSSKGLSYEQYF
TGCGCCAGCTCCTCTAAGGGACTTAGCTACGAGCAGTACTTC
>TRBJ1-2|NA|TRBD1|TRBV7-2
CASSMGTENYGYTF
TGTGCCAGCAGCATGGGGACAGAAAATTATGGCTACACCTTC
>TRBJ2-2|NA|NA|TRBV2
CASGQNTGELFF
TGTGCCAGCGGACAGAACACCGGGGAGCTGTTTTTT
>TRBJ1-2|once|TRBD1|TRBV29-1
CSVEGTEHYGYTF
TGCAGCGTGGAAGGGACAGAACACTATGGCTACACCTTC
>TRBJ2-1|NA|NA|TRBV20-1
CSARDQQTQFF
TGCAGTGCTAGAGACCAACAGACGCAGTTCTTC
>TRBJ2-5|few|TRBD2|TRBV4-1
CASSPPGGETQYF
TGCGCCAGCAGCCCGCCCGGGGGGGAGACCCAGTACTTC
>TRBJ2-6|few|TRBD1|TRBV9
CASSVSQGRGANVLTF
TGTGCCAGCAGCGTCTCACAGGGGAGAGGGGCCAACGTCCTGACTTTC
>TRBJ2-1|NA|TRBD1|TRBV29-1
CSVSGTGSYNEQFF
TGCAGCGTTAGCGGGACAGGGTCCTACAATGAGCAGTTCTTC
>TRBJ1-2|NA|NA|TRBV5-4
CASSLAGRGYTF
TGTGCCAGCAGCTTGGCAGGGCGGGGCTACACCTTC
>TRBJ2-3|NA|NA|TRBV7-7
CASSSYGVGTDTQYF
TGTGCTAGCAGCTCTTACGGGGTGGGCACAGATACGCAGTATTTT
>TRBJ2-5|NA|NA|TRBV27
CASSLSRTAKRTQYF
TGTGCCAGCAGTTTATCTAGGACAGCTAAGAGAACCCAGTACTTC
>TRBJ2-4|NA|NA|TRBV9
CASSVRKGLAKNIQYF
TGTGCCAGCAGCGTACGCAAGGGACTAGCCAAAAACATTCAGTACTTC
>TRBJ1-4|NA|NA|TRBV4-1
CASSQAGMGRGNEKLFF
TGCGCCAGCAGCCAAGCGGGTATGGGGCGCGGTAATGAAAAACTGTTTTTT
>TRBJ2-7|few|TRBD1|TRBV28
CASSTGTGYEQYF
TGTGCCAGCTCAACCGGGACAGGCTACGAGCAGTACTTC
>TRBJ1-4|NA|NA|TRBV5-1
CASSFGGEGNEKLFF
TGCGCCAGCAGCTTCGGCGGGGAAGGTAATGAAAAACTGTTTTTT
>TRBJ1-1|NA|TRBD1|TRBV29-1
CSVLGLGTDNTEAFF
TGCAGCGTGCTGGGACTCGGGACAGATAACACTGAAGCTTTCTTT
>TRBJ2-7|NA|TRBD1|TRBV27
CASSLAGTGHWEQYF
TGTGCCAGCAGTTTGGCCGGGACAGGGCATTGGGAGCAGTACTTC
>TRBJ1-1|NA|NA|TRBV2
CASLEEGNTEAFF
TGTGCCAGCCTGGAGGAAGGTAACACTGAAGCTTTCTTT
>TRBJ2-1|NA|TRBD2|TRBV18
CASSPRTSARDEQFF
TGTGCCAGCTCACCAAGGACTAGTGCACGGGATGAGCAGTTCTTC
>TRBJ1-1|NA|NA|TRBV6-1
CASSDAADLNTEAFF
TGTGCCAGCAGTGATGCGGCAGATTTAAACACTGAAGCTTTCTTT
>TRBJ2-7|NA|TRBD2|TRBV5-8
CASSFGLAGVMGYEQYF
TGTGCCAGCAGCTTCGGACTAGCGGGAGTGATGGGGTACGAGCAGTACTTC
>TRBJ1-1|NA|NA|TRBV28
CASSLRAVVDTEAFF
TGTGCCAGCAGTCTGAGGGCGGTCGTGGACACTGAAGCTTTCTTT
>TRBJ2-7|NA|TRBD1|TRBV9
CASSLNPGTGAYEQYF
TGTGCCAGCAGCCTAAATCCCGGGACAGGGGCCTACGAGCAGTACTTC
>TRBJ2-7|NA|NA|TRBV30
CAWSGGTYEQYF
TGTGCCTGGTCTGGCGGGACCTACGAGCAGTACTTC
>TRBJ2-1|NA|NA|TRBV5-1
CASSLVGQGIDEQFF
TGCGCCAGCAGCTTGGTTGGGCAGGGGATCGATGAGCAGTTCTTC
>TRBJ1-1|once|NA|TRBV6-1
CASSEEELPNTEAFF
TGTGCCAGCAGTGAAGAGGAGCTGCCGAACACTGAAGCTTTCTTT
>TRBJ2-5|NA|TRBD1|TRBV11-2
CASSLPRRDRGGETQYF
TGTGCCAGCAGCTTACCTAGGCGGGACAGGGGGGGAGAGACCCAGTACTTC
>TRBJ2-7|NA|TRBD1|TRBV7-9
CASSSDRSTFHHEQYF
TGTGCCAGCAGTTCGGACAGGTCAACCTTTCACCACGAGCAGTACTTC
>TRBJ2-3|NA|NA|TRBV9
CASSRNPSTDTQYF
TGTGCCAGCAGCCGTAATCCTAGCACAGATACGCAGTATTTT
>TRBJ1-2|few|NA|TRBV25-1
CASSEEGDGRLGYGYTF
TGTGCCAGCAGTGAAGAGGGGGACGGACGGTTGGGCTATGGCTACACCTTC
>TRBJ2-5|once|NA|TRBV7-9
CASGLWGKLALQETQYF
TGTGCCAGCGGACTTTGGGGTAAACTAGCTCTTCAAGAGACCCAGTACTTC
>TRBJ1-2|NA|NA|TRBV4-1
CASSPHGEVSSYGYTF
TGCGCCAGCAGCCCCCACGGGGAGGTCTCGTCCTATGGCTACACCTTC
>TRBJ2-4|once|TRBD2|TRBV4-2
CASSHSRTSLGQNIQYF
TGTGCCAGCAGCCATAGTAGGACTAGCCTAGGGCAAAACATTCAGTACTTC
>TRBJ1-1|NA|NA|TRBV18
CASSPGRGEAFF
TGTGCCAGCTCACCTGGCAGGGGAGAAGCTTTCTTT
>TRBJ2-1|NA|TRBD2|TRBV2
CASNDPRLAGELSEQFF
TGTGCCAGCAACGACCCCCGACTAGCGGGAGAATTAAGTGAGCAGTTCTTC
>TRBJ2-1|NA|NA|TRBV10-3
CAISEMWGRGQRGEQFF
TGTGCCATCAGTGAGATGTGGGGCCGAGGCCAACGCGGTGAGCAGTTCTTC
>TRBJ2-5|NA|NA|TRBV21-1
CASSRTSGRGKTQYF
TGTGCCAGCAGCCGGACTAGCGGGAGGGGGAAGACCCAGTACTTC
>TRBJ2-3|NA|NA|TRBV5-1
CASSDYPQGAQNTQYF
TGCGCCAGCAGCGATTACCCACAGGGAGCACAAAATACGCAGTATTTT
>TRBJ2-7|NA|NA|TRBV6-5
CASSYSGQGGYEQYF
TGTGCCAGCAGTTACTCTGGGCAGGGGGGATACGAGCAGTACTTC
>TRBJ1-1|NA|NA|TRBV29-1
CSVVAAEAFF
TGCAGCGTTGTGGCCGCCGAAGCTTTCTTT
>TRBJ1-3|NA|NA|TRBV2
CASSERGYGNTIYF
TGTGCCAGCAGTGAAAGGGGTTACGGAAACACCATATATTTT
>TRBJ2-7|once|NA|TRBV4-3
CASSQDQGSGEQYF
TGCGCCAGCAGCCAAGATCAGGGTAGCGGCGAGCAGTACTTC
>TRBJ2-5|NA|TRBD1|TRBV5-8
CASSFRTGYQETQYF
TGTGCCAGCAGCTTCCGGACAGGGTACCAAGAGACCCAGTACTTC
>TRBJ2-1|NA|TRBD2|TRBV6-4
CASSEGAGANNEQFF
TGTGCCAGCAGTGAAGGAGCGGGAGCTAACAATGAGCAGTTCTTC
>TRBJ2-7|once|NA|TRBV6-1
CASSEALPFSAVSYEQYF
TGTGCCAGCAGTGAAGCGCTTCCTTTCTCAGCGGTTTCGTACGAGCAGTACTTC
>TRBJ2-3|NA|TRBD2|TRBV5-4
CASSPASGRASGDTQYF
TGTGCCAGCAGCCCGGCTAGCGGGAGGGCCTCGGGGGATACGCAGTATTTT
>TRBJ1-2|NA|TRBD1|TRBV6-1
CASKSRQGPYGYTF
TGTGCCAGCAAGTCCCGACAGGGCCCTTATGGCTACACCTTC
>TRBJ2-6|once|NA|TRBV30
CAWSVLSSGANVLTF
TGTGCCTGGAGTGTACTCTCTTCTGGGGCCAACGTCCTGACTTTC
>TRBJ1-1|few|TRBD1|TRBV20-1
CSAVDRVAFF
TGCAGTGCTGTGGACAGGGTGGCTTTCTTT
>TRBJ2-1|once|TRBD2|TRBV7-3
CASSPLGGADEQFF
TGTGCCAGCAGCCCCCTCGGGGGGGCGGATGAGCAGTTCTTC
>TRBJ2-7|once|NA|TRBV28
CASSFIPGRGKYEQYF
TGTGCCAGCAGTTTTATTCCGGGTCGGGGAAAATACGAGCAGTACTTC
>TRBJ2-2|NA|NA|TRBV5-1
CASSLAQGNTGELFF
TGCGCCAGCAGCTTGGCCCAGGGGAACACCGGGGAGCTGTTTTTT
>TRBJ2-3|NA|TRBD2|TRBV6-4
CASSTGTSGSDTQYF
TGTGCCAGCAGTACCGGGACTAGCGGGAGCGATACGCAGTATTTT
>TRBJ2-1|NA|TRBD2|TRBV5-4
CASSPVGIAGSSYNEQFF
TGTGCCAGCAGCCCGGTCGGGATAGCGGGATCTTCCTACAATGAGCAGTTCTTC
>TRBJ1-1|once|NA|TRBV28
CASSFNRVGTEAFF
TGTGCCAGCAGTTTTAACAGGGTCGGAACTGAAGCTTTCTTT
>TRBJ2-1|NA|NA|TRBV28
CASSIRDNYNEQFF
TGTGCCAGCAGTATTCGGGACAATTACAATGAGCAGTTCTTC
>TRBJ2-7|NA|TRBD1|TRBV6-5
CASSKQGKAYEQYF
TGTGCCAGCAGTAAACAGGGGAAGGCGTACGAGCAGTACTTC